Below are 27 T cell receptor beta chains sequenced from a single sample in a study of CDR3 diversity in severe acne. TCRdb called the PCR reads again in MiXCR, with one record for every CDR3 protein. The sample carries around 85,000 distinct CDR3 sequences, under 55% recorded once. The sequenced material came from blood. These receptor sequences come from a male donor with severe acne vulgaris.

This clonotype was found many times. The gene calls are TRBV5-8 and TRBJ1-5; no clear D gene. V was trimmed by 1 base and J by 4 bases, leaving 3 bases between them. Germline CDR1 and CDR2: SGHTS and YDEGEE. This CDR3 is 12 amino acids long. CDR3 sequence: CASSLPNQPQHF. In DNA, the CDR3 is TGTGCCAGCAGCTTGCCAAATCAGCCCCAGCATTTT.

The table lists this clonotype with many counts. V gene TRBV6-4 combines with J gene TRBJ1-6; TRBD1 matches at 9 bases. J was trimmed by 7 bases and V by 3 bases; bases with no gene match: 1. The length of the CDR3 is 14 residues. CDR1 is MRHNA, CDR2 SNTAGT, per germline. CDR3: CASSDGQGNSPLHF. DNA for the CDR3: TGTGCCAGCAGTGATGGACAGGGGAATTCACCCCTCCACTTT.

The V gene is TRBV11-3, the J gene TRBJ1-2, with a tentative D call TRBD1 (5 bases). V was pared by 7 bases and J by 2 bases, with 17 bases between. CDR1 and CDR2 from the germline V gene are SGHNT and YENEEA. CDR3 size: 15 residues. In DNA form, the CDR3 reads TGTGCCAGCACCGCAAGGTTAGGGGCCAACTATGGCTACACCTTC. Amino acids: CASTARLGANYGYTF.

This clonotype has more than one count but fewer than ten. CDR3 amino acids: CASSEILELNTEAFF. CDR3 bases: TGTGCCAGCAGTGAAATATTAGAGCTGAACACTGAAGCTTTCTTT. V is TRBV6-1 and J is TRBJ1-1; D gene ambiguous. Trimming pared 2 bases from V and 0 bases from J, leaving 10 bases between. From germline, CDR1 is MNHNS and CDR2 SASEGT. The CDR3 length is 15 residues.

Written as DNA, the CDR3 is TGTGCCAGCATTGGGACTAGCGGGGGGTACGAGCAGTACTTC. Residues: CASIGTSGGYEQYF. The V call is TRBV6-5, the J call TRBJ2-7, with 15 positions matching TRBD2. V gave up 7 bases and J gave up 4 bases; unmatched junction bases: 2. Germline assignment: CDR1 MNHEY and CDR2 SVGAGI. This CDR3 has 14 amino acids.

This clonotype occurred many times. The rearrangement links TRBV28 to TRBJ1-1; weak D call: TRBD1 (5 bases). This CDR3 spans 13 amino acids. V was clipped by 5 bases and J by 4 bases, with 11 bases between them. Germline values: CDR1 MDHEN, CDR2 SYDVKM. Here the CDR3 DNA reads TGTGCCAGCAGTCGTTTGGGGGTCACTGAAGCTTTCTTT. Translated: CASSRLGVTEAFF.

In this sample, this clonotype turned up once. A much larger clonotype is one base distant, so this may be a read error. The V and J genes are TRBV29-1 and TRBJ2-7; 14 positions match TRBD2. The J call may be mistaken, given a closer DNA end match to TRBJ2-5. The CDR3 runs to 17 residues. Germline CDR1 is SQVTM and CDR2 is ANQGSEA. The CDR3 sequence is CSVLGLAGGMEQETQYF. In nucleotides, the CDR3 is TGCAGCGTTCTTGGACTAGCGGGAGGTATGGAGCAAGAGACCCAGTACTTC.

The V call is TRBV7-3, the J call TRBJ2-3, with a possible D match to TRBD1 (6 bases). V dropped 4 bases and J dropped 4 bases, with 18 bases sitting between them. CDR3 length: 16 amino acids. The germline CDR1 and CDR2 sequences are SGHTA and FQGTGA. DNA for the CDR3: TGTGCCAGCAGCTCCCAAACAGGGTCGGCGGCAGATACGCAGTATTTT. Its translation is CASSSQTGSAADTQYF.

This clonotype was picked up a small number of times. V gene TRBV5-1 combines with J gene TRBJ1-1, with TRBD1 as a possible D gene (5 bases). Germline V lookup: CDR1 SGHRS, CDR2 YFSETQ. The CDR3 length is 15 residues. V was shortened by 0 bases and J by 1 base, with 10 bases between the two germline ends. CDR3 sequence (DNA): TGCGCCAGCAGCTTGGCGGGAACAGGGAACACTGAAGCTTTCTTT. Residues: CASSLAGTGNTEAFF.

In this sample, this clonotype turned up a few times. This CDR3 is missing its conserved last phenylalanine or tryptophan, likely due to a read error. The V call is TRBV5-1, the J call TRBJ2-7; D unresolved. V was clipped by 0 bases and J by 6 bases, with 10 bases between them. The germline V gene has CDR1 SGHRS and CDR2 YFSETQ. The CDR3 spans 13 residues. The CDR3 nucleotides are TGCGCCAGCAGCTTGGTTGGATGGGGCGAGCAGTACTGC. It specifies CASSLVGWGEQYC.

This clonotype was seen a few times. At one end the junction does not follow the germline gene, possibly because of a read error. V is TRBV12-3 or TRBV12-4 and J is TRBJ2-7; the match to TRBD2 covers 9 bases. The CDR3 contains 13 residues. CDR3: CASSIAGVYEQYF. The CDR3 bases are TGTGCCAGCAGTATAGCGGGAGTTTACGAGCAGTACTTC.

This clonotype was seen many times. The rearrangement joins TRBV7-2 to TRBJ2-5, with unresolved D. V was shortened by 1 base and J by 7 bases, with 1 base between the two germline ends. CDR1 is SGHTA and CDR2 is FQGNSA in the germline V gene. The CDR3 spans 10 residues. For the CDR3, the DNA is TGTGCCAGCAGCTTAGGGACCCAGTACTTC. The encoded protein is CASSLGTQYF.

The CDR3 bases are TGTGCCAGCATGGAGGGAAACACCATATATTTT. Protein product: CASMEGNTIYF. The chain links TRBV2 to TRBJ1-3, with D unresolved. This CDR3 comprises 11 residues. Germline V CDR1 and CDR2: SNHLY, FYNNEI. Trimming removed 7 bases from V and 4 bases from J, with 5 bases in between.

This clonotype was seen just once. V gene TRBV11-2 combines with J gene TRBJ2-7; D is perhaps TRBD1 (6 bases). The CDR3 runs to 14 residues. Germline assignment: CDR1 SGHAT and CDR2 FQNNGV. Trimming stripped 4 bases from V and 4 bases from J, with 14 bases between. CDR3 protein: CASSSYRDRYEQYF. The CDR3 coding sequence is TGTGCCAGCAGCTCCTACAGGGATCGGTACGAGCAGTACTTC.

The rearrangement links TRBV14 to TRBJ2-5; D possibly uses TRBD1 or TRBD2 (5 bases each). V dropped 2 bases and J dropped 4 bases, with 14 bases sitting between them. The CDR3 is 15 residues long. Germline V gives CDR1 SGHDN, CDR2 FVKESK. Here the CDR3 reads CASSQPGPSSETQYF. Here the CDR3 DNA reads TGTGCCAGCAGCCAACCGGGACCAAGTTCAGAGACCCAGTACTTC.

The rearrangement uses TRBV7-2 and TRBJ2-3; D is unresolved. The V end lost 0 bases, the J end lost 1 base, and 8 bases lay between the germline ends. The germline gives CDR1 SGHTA, CDR2 FQGNSA. This CDR3 contains 15 residues. CDR3 in DNA: TGTGCCAGCAGCTTAGCGCAGCGTGGCACAGATACGCAGTATTTT. Translating it yields CASSLAQRGTDTQYF.

The chain employs TRBV14 and TRBJ1-5; D unresolved. Germline V gene sequence: CDR1 SGHDN, CDR2 FVKESK. Trimming shortened V by 0 bases and J by 11 bases, and 11 bases separated the two germline ends. The CDR3 has 13 amino acids. The CDR3 DNA is TGTGCCAGCAGCCAAGATCGGACGGGGTCCCAGCATTTT. It yields the protein CASSQDRTGSQHF.

This chain connects TRBV4-2 to TRBJ2-5; 7 nucleotides match TRBD1. V lost 0 bases to trimming and J lost 3 bases; unmatched junction nucleotides: 4. CDR3 length equals 15 residues. Germline-derived CDR1 and CDR2 are LGHNA and YNFKEQ. The CDR3 DNA reads TGTGCCAGCAGCCAAGATTCGCAGGGGGAAGAGACCCAGTACTTC. Residues: CASSQDSQGEETQYF.

By share of the sample, this clonotype is medium-sized. CDR3 protein: CASSPAYTFNGDTQYF. The CDR3 DNA follows: TGTGCCAGCAGCCCCGCGTACACGTTCAACGGCGATACGCAGTATTTT. The chain couples TRBV7-2 to TRBJ2-3; D is unclear. The CDR3 contains 16 residues. Germline V lookup: CDR1 SGHTA, CDR2 FQGNSA. V lost 5 bases to trimming and J lost 6 bases, with 21 bases between them.

This clonotype was found many times. The chain is built from TRBV2 and TRBJ2-6; D gene uncertain. The germline V gene encodes CDR1 SNHLY and CDR2 FYNNEI. V dropped 7 bases and J dropped 0 bases, with 7 bases sitting between them. This CDR3 region has 14 residues. The CDR3 loop is CASKTSSGANVLTF. CDR3 nucleotides: TGTGCCAGCAAGACCAGCTCTGGGGCCAACGTCCTGACTTTC.

This clonotype was found a few times. Here the CDR3 reads CASSLSTRNNSPLHF. Written as DNA, the CDR3 is TGTGCCAGCAGCTTGAGTACGCGGAATAATTCACCCCTCCACTTT. The gene calls are TRBV5-4 and TRBJ1-6, with D unresolved. Germline CDR1 SGHNT, CDR2 YYREEE (reference sequence). Trimming cost V 1 base and J 5 bases, with 10 bases left between them. CDR3 size: 15 residues.

The chain is built from TRBV24-1 and TRBJ2-5, with 8 bases lining up with TRBD1. Germline V gene lookup returns CDR1 KGHDR and CDR2 SFDVKD. This CDR3 region has 15 residues. After removal of 4 bases from V and 7 bases from J, the junction contained 10 bases not matched to a gene. This CDR3 reads CATSEAGTGDGTQYF. The CDR3 DNA is TGTGCCACCAGTGAAGCCGGGACAGGAGACGGGACCCAGTACTTC.

As concerns this clonotype: A read error is possible here, since a much larger clone lies one base away. This CDR3 fails to terminate in the conserved phenylalanine or tryptophan, so it likely reflects a read error. The J gene is TRBJ2-5, the V gene TRBV29-1; 12 bases are shared with TRBD1. Trimming cost V 6 bases and J 5 bases; bases outside gene matches: 4. This CDR3 has 13 amino acids. Germline V gene lookup returns CDR1 SQVTM and CDR2 ANQGSEA. CDR3 nucleotides: TGCAGCGTCCCGGGACAGGGGGCTGAGACCCAGTACTCC. Its protein is CSVPGQGAETQYS.

Notes on this clonotype: With a much larger clone just one base away, this may be a read error. The chain links TRBV29-1 to TRBJ2-5, with D possibly matching TRBD2 (6 bases). The CDR3 has 12 residues. Germline V lookup: CDR1 SQVTM, CDR2 ANQGSEA. The CDR3 sequence is CSGVRDRETLYF. The CDR3 DNA reads as TGCAGCGGCGTGCGGGACCGGGAGACCCTGTACTTC.

By frequency in the sample, this clonotype is medium-sized. This chain links TRBV6-4 with TRBJ2-1, with TRBD2 matching over 7 bases. J gave up 6 bases and V 2 bases, and 4 bases lay outside the gene matches. CDR3 size: 14 residues. From germline, CDR1 is MRHNA and CDR2 SNTAGT. The CDR3 nucleotides are TGTGCCAGCAGTGACACTAGCGAAGGCAATGAGCAGTTCTTC. Encoded protein: CASSDTSEGNEQFF.

This clonotype was counted ten times or more. The chain has TRBV11-2 and TRBJ1-6; 9 bases fit TRBD1. The V and J ends lost 5 bases and 6 bases, in that order; junction bases with no gene match: 11. CDR3 length: 17 residues. The germline V gene encodes CDR1 SGHAT and CDR2 FQNNGV. CDR3 nucleotide sequence: TGTGCCAGCAGCAAAAGAGGGACAGGGATCCTTAATTCACCCCTCCACTTT. It encodes CASSKRGTGILNSPLHF.

The chain links TRBV2 to TRBJ2-2, with a tentative D call TRBD2 (6 bases). Trimming stripped 8 bases from V and 2 bases from J, with 15 bases between. The CDR3 spans 15 residues. Germline CDR1 SNHLY, CDR2 FYNNEI. This CDR3 is CASQEGQENTGELFF. DNA for the CDR3: TGTGCCAGCCAGGAGGGGCAGGAAAACACCGGGGAGCTGTTTTTT.